The 5 T cell receptor beta chains presented below share a single source sample, sequenced in a study of chemoradiotherapy in HPV16-positive cancers. Only in-frame clones appear in the TCRdb table, and some are missing; sequencing was by immunoSEQ multiplex PCR. The sample includes some 30,000 clones, just under 80% of them seen just once. The sequencing here drew on blood, taken from a patient who underwent chemoradiotherapy. These receptor sequences come from a human donor with HPV-associated anogenital cancer.

This chain connects TRBV7-7 to TRBJ2-3, with D unresolved. Germline values: CDR1 SSHAT, CDR2 FNYEAQ (reference sequence). V was shortened by 5 bases and J by 10 bases, with 16 bases between the two germline ends. This CDR3 region has 13 residues. This CDR3 reads CASSLGPYDAQYF. The CDR3 nucleotides read TGTGCCAGCAGCCTTGGCCCCTATGATGCGCAGTATTTT. Full variable domain (remainder filled in from reference TRBV7-7 and TRBJ2-3): GAGVSQSPRYKVTKRGQDVTLRCDPISSHATLYWYQQALGQGPEFLTYFNYEAQPDKSGLPSDRFSAERPEGSISTLTIQRTEQRDSAMYRCASSLGPYDAQYFGPGTRLTVL.

This sequence joins TRBV6-1 and TRBJ1-5; a possible D gene is TRBD1 (6 bases). CDR3 length equals 15 residues. Germline CDR1 reads MNHNS; CDR2 reads SASEGT. V lost 8 bases and J lost 3, with 17 bases in between. The CDR3 region is CASLVGQGFNQPQHF. The CDR3 DNA reads as TGTGCCAGCCTGGTGGGACAAGGGTTCAATCAGCCCCAGCATTTT.

V and J are TRBV4-1 and TRBJ2-1, with TRBD1 matching over 7 bases. J gave up 4 bases and V 1 base, and 4 bases lay outside the gene matches. The CDR3 is made up of 15 amino acids. The germline V gene has CDR1 MGHRA and CDR2 YSYEKL. The CDR3 coding sequence is TGCGCCAGCAGCCAAGGCGCAGGGGGATACAATGAGCAGTTCTTC. Protein sequence: CASSQGAGGYNEQFF.

This chain connects TRBV18 to TRBJ2-5; 8 bases are a match to TRBD1. Germline V gene lookup returns CDR1 KGHSH and CDR2 LQKENI. This CDR3 is built from 15 residues. With 4 bases clipped from V and 2 bases from J, the junction kept 6 bases outside the gene matches. CDR3 protein: CASSHGTGVQETQYF. The CDR3 DNA sequence: TGTGCCAGCTCACACGGGACAGGAGTACAAGAGACCCAGTACTTC. The whole variable domain, filled in from reference TRBV18 and TRBJ2-5, reads NAGVMQNPRHLVRRRGQEARLRCSPMKGHSHVYWYRQLPEEGLKFMVYLQKENIIDESGMPKERFSAEFPKEGPSILRIQQVVRGDSAAYFCASSHGTGVQETQYFGPGTRLLVL.

V gene TRBV5-1 combines with J gene TRBJ2-5; unclear D gene. There are 15 residues in the CDR3. Germline CDR1 is SGHRS and CDR2 is YFSETQ. Trimming took off 0 bases at V and 3 bases at J, with 12 bases between the two ends. Here the CDR3 DNA reads TGCGCCAGCAGCTTGGAGGGTCGCGCGAAAGAGACCCAGTACTTC. As protein: CASSLEGRAKETQYF. Full variable domain (missing parts from reference TRBV5-1 and TRBJ2-5): KAGVTQTPRYLIKTRGQQVTLSCSPISGHRSVSWYQQTPGQGLQFLFEYFSETQRNKGNFPGRFSGRQFSNSRSEMNVSTLELGDSALYLCASSLEGRAKETQYFGPGTRLLVL.